This T cell receptor beta chain was identified during a study of regulatory T cells in long-lasting Graves disease. Study as a whole: The study enrolled newly diagnosed Graves' patients on antithyroid drugs under 3 months. The study's findings and limits: Persistent Graves' patients showed reduced TCR diversity versus newly diagnosed patients.

Construction of the TCR beta libraries employed iRepertoire HTBI primers in conjunction with Arm-PCR of CDR3 regions. Each CDR3 protein is one row after TCRdb ran MiXCR on the multiplex PCR reads. The table lists 400,000 to 450,000 distinct CDR3 sequences, about 16% of them singletons. Regarding time point: newly diagnosed GD, antithyroid drugs for less than 3 months. PBMC-derived RNA was used for the TCR library. EDTA tubes received 9 to 10 milliliters of collected peripheral blood. The CDR3 has 14 amino acids. With 0 bases removed from V and 3 bases from J, the gap between germline ends came to 11 bases. Per germline, CDR1 DFQATT and CDR2 SNEGSKA (reference sequence). This clonotype has ten or more counts. Its cognate antigen is unknown. This sample also appeared in a second study, on T cells in Graves' hyperthyroidism and ophthalmopathy.

The chain joins TRBV20-1 to TRBJ1-2; no reliable D call. Here the sequenced sample was peripheral blood mononuclear cells (PBMCs), taken at new diagnosis, from a patient treated with antithyroid drugs. The source is a woman aged 25 to 39 with Graves disease. CDR3 amino acids: CSARDRLTYYGYTF. As DNA, the CDR3 is TGCAGTGCTAGAGATCGGCTCACTTACTATGGCTACACCTTC.